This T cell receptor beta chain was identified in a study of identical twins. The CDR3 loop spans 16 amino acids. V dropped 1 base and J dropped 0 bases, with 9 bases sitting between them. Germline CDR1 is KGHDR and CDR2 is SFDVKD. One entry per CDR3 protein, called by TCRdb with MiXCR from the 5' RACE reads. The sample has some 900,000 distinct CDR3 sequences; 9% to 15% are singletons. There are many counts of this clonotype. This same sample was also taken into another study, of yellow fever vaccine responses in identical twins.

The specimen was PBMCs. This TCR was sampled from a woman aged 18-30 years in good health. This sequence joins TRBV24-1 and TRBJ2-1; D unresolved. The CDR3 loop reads CATSDFDTYSYNEQFF. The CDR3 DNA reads TGTGCCACCAGTGATTTCGACACGTACTCCTACAATGAGCAGTTCTTC.